The T cell receptor (beta chain) under discussion was sequenced for a study of cytomegalovirus exposure and HLA in healthy donors. Comments on this clone: Antigen specificity is unknown.

The study ran its PCR with 60 Vbeta and 13 Jbeta primers. Measured with immunoSEQ multiplex PCR; TCRdb has only the in-frame clones, and not every one. The sample lists fewer than 200,000 clones; more than 70% were seen once. Whole-study results and caveats: A later analysis reportedly identified an Asian-associated ancestry cluster as carrying fewer N-insertions than the roughly 670-donor mean.

The CDR3 is made up of 13 amino acids. Germline assignment: CDR1 SGHDN and CDR2 FVKESK. The chain employs TRBV14 and TRBJ2-5, with D possibly matching TRBD1 (5 bases). Gene TRBJ2-7 matches the end of the DNA better, so the J call may be wrong. This clonotype was obtained from a male donor in good health and CMV-seronegative. The material sequenced was PBMCs. In DNA form, the CDR3 reads TGTGCCAGCAGCGCAACAGGTTACCACGAGCAGTACTTC. Translation gives CASSATGYHEQYF.